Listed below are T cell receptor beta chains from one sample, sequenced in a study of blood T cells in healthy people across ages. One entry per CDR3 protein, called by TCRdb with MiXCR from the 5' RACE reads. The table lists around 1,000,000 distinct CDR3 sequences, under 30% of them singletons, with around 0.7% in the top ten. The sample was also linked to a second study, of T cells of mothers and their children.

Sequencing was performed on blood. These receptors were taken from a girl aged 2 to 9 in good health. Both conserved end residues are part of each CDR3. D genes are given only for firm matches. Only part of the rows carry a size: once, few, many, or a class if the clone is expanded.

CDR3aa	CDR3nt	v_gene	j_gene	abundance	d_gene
CSARDVAGSSYEQYF	TGCAGTGCTAGAGATGTGGCGGGGAGCTCCTACGAGCAGTACTTC	TRBV20-1	TRBJ2-7	.	.
CASLAGGLTDTQYF	TGTGCCAGCCTAGCGGGAGGTTTGACAGATACGCAGTATTTT	TRBV12-3/TRBV12-4	TRBJ2-3	.	TRBD2
CASSDLVGAGYEQYF	TGTGCCAGCAGTGACCTGGTGGGAGCGGGCTACGAGCAGTACTTC	TRBV6-1	TRBJ2-7	few	.
CSGQEVNTEAFF	TGCAGCGGACAGGAGGTGAACACTGAAGCTTTCTTT	TRBV29-1	TRBJ1-1	few	.
CASSLTPALYGYTF	TGTGCCAGCAGTTTAACCCCAGCCCTCTATGGCTACACCTTC	TRBV28	TRBJ1-2	few	.
CASSLVQGGEKLFF	TGTGCCAGCAGCTTAGTCCAGGGTGGAGAAAAACTGTTTTTT	TRBV7-9	TRBJ1-4	once	.
CASSLEGALLLDEQFF	TGCGCCAGCAGCTTGGAGGGGGCTCTCTTATTGGATGAGCAGTTCTTC	TRBV5-1	TRBJ2-1	.	TRBD1
CASSEGPGTYNEQFF	TGTGCCAGCAGTGAAGGACCGGGCACCTACAATGAGCAGTTCTTC	TRBV6-1	TRBJ2-1	.	.
CASSTRLAGAYEQYF	TGTGCCAGCAGCACCAGACTAGCGGGGGCCTACGAGCAGTACTTC	TRBV11-1	TRBJ2-7	.	TRBD2
CAAGNSNIQYF	TGCGCCGCCGGAAACTCGAACATTCAGTACTTC	TRBV4-1	TRBJ2-4	.	.
CASSQSVAGGFYNEQFF	TGTGCCAGCAGCCAAAGCGTGGCGGGAGGGTTTTACAATGAGCAGTTCTTC	TRBV4-2	TRBJ2-1	.	TRBD2
CASSVSGAYQETQYF	TGTGCCAGCAGCGTAAGCGGGGCTTACCAAGAGACCCAGTACTTC	TRBV9	TRBJ2-5	.	TRBD2
CASSYLGGETQYF	TGTGCCAGCAGCTACCTAGGAGGAGAGACCCAGTACTTC	TRBV6-5	TRBJ2-5	many	.
CAISVSGANVLTF	TGTGCCATCAGTGTTAGTGGGGCCAACGTCCTGACTTTC	TRBV10-3	TRBJ2-6	.	.
CASSQENSGGAGIQYF	TGCGCCAGCAGCCAAGAGAATTCCGGGGGGGCTGGTATTCAGTACTTC	TRBV4-3	TRBJ2-4	.	TRBD2
CASSFSWGPDSANEKLFF	TGTGCCAGCAGTTTTTCGTGGGGCCCTGACTCGGCTAATGAAAAACTGTTTTTT	TRBV12-3/TRBV12-4	TRBJ1-4	.	.
CASITLSTSGHNEQFF	TGTGCCAGCATCACGCTTAGCACTAGCGGCCACAATGAGCAGTTCTTC	TRBV7-9	TRBJ2-1	.	TRBD2
CASSLLLGGTSYNEQFF	TGTGCCAGCAGCTTATTATTGGGGGGCACCTCCTACAATGAGCAGTTCTTC	TRBV7-9	TRBJ2-1	.	.
CASSPRRGVNEKLFF	TGTGCCAGCAGCCCCAGGCGGGGGGTAAATGAAAAACTGTTTTTT	TRBV7-2	TRBJ1-4	.	.
CASSSWTGVYEQFF	TGTGCCAGCAGCAGCTGGACAGGGGTTTATGAGCAGTTCTTC	TRBV7-9	TRBJ2-1	few	TRBD1
CSARGRLIGELFF	TGTAGTGCTAGAGGACGCCTTATCGGTGAACTGTTTTTT	TRBV20-1	TRBJ1-4	.	.
CASSSPRTSPGELFF	TGTGCCAGCAGTTCCCCTAGGACTAGTCCCGGGGAGCTGTTTTTT	TRBV6-5	TRBJ2-2	.	TRBD2
CSIEGGRAHEQFF	TGCAGCATTGAGGGCGGGAGGGCTCATGAGCAGTTCTTC	TRBV29-1	TRBJ2-1	.	TRBD2
CASSFPEEKETQYF	TGTGCCAGCAGCTTTCCCGAGGAAAAAGAGACCCAGTACTTC	TRBV13	TRBJ2-5	few	.
CASSLGPPGELFF	TGTGCCAGCAGTTTGGGACCCCCCGGGGAGCTGTTTTTT	TRBV27	TRBJ2-2	.	.
CASSLVQQEQFF	TGCGCCAGCAGCTTGGTGCAGCAGGAGCAGTTCTTC	TRBV5-1	TRBJ2-1	few	.
CASSHQTSGGYEQYF	TGTGCCAGCAGTCATCAGACTAGCGGGGGCTACGAGCAGTACTTC	TRBV6-2/TRBV6-3	TRBJ2-7	many	TRBD2
CASSRWGTEEETQYF	TGTGCCAGCTCCCGTTGGGGGACGGAGGAAGAGACCCAGTACTTC	TRBV7-3	TRBJ2-5	.	.
CATGLSNTGELFF	TGTGCCACGGGACTATCGAACACCGGGGAGCTGTTTTTT	TRBV6-1	TRBJ2-2	few	TRBD2
CASSLLGNPKKAFF	TGTGCCAGCAGCTTGCTCGGGAACCCTAAAAAAGCTTTCTTT	TRBV7-9	TRBJ1-1	few	.
CASSQYLQAGNTIYF	TGCGCCAGCAGCCAATATCTCCAAGCTGGAAACACCATATATTTT	TRBV4-1	TRBJ1-3	.	.
CASSLGLGAAADEQYF	TGTGCCAGCAGCTTAGGGTTGGGAGCGGCGGCGGACGAGCAGTACTTC	TRBV7-2	TRBJ2-7	.	.
CSATRQGNEKLFF	TGCAGTGCTACCCGGCAGGGTAATGAAAAACTGTTTTTT	TRBV20-1	TRBJ1-4	few	.
CSARPPHRDYHNEQFF	TGCAGTGCTAGGCCACCTCACCGGGACTACCACAATGAGCAGTTCTTC	TRBV20-1	TRBJ2-1	few	TRBD2
CASSRQEERNEQFF	TGCGCCAGCAGCCGACAGGAGGAACGCAATGAGCAGTTCTTC	TRBV5-1	TRBJ2-1	few	.
CASSFGTSGTLGEQFF	TGTGCCAGCAGCTTTGGGACTAGCGGGACCCTGGGTGAGCAGTTCTTC	TRBV5-6	TRBJ2-1	.	TRBD2
CASSVEIAGVSETQYF	TGTGCCAGCAGCGTAGAAATAGCGGGAGTTTCAGAGACCCAGTACTTC	TRBV9	TRBJ2-5	.	TRBD2